This is a list of T cell receptor beta chains from one sample in a study of T cells in localized non-small cell lung cancer. The method was immunoSEQ multiplex PCR; TCRdb's version includes in-frame clones alone and lacks a portion of them. The sample records over 65,000 clones, roughly 84% being singletons. Sequences were derived from peripheral blood, sampled before any cancer treatment. The receptors were gathered from a female donor over 55 with stage I lung adenocarcinoma. Both conserved end residues are part of each CDR3. Each record gives: J gene, D gene, V gene, clone size, CDR3 DNA, CDR3 protein. A D gene is named only where the DNA matches it firmly. Clone sizes are given selectively: once, few, many, or a class where the clone is expanded.

TRBJ1-4 | NA | TRBV5-1 | NA | TGCGCCAGCAGATGGACAGCCGCTAATGAAAAACTGTTTTTT | CASRWTAANEKLFF
TRBJ1-4 | TRBD1 | TRBV10-3 | once | TGTGCCACCGCTCCCGACAGGGGGGGTAGTGAAAAACTGTTTTTT | CATAPDRGGSEKLFF
TRBJ1-2 | TRBD1 | TRBV19 | NA | TGTGCCAGTAGAAGGGACAGCGGAGGCTACACCTTC | CASRRDSGGYTF
TRBJ2-5 | TRBD2 | TRBV2 | once | TGTGCCAGCAGGAGCCTAGCGGGGGGTGAGACCCAGTACTTC | CASRSLAGGETQYF
TRBJ2-5 | NA | TRBV5-5 | NA | TGTGCCAGCAGCTTGGCTGGGGGTTGGGAGACCCAGTACTTC | CASSLAGGWETQYF
TRBJ1-5 | NA | TRBV6-1 | once | TGTGCCAGCGGGTCCTCCCCAAATCAGCCCCAGCATTTT | CASGSSPNQPQHF
TRBJ1-1 | NA | TRBV7-3 | NA | TGTGCCAGCAGCTTAAGGGGGAACACTGAAGCTTTCTTT | CASSLRGNTEAFF
TRBJ1-3 | NA | TRBV27 | once | TGTGCCAGCAGTTCCAACCGGGACTCTGGAAACACCATATATTTT | CASSSNRDSGNTIYF
TRBJ1-1 | NA | TRBV5-1 | NA | TGCGCCAGCAGCTCTGGACAGCCCGGCACTGAAGCTTTCTTT | CASSSGQPGTEAFF
TRBJ2-7 | NA | TRBV19 | many | TGTGCCAGTAGTGTCGACGGCGCGGGGAAGTCCTACGAGCAGTACTTC | CASSVDGAGKSYEQYF
TRBJ2-2 | NA | TRBV10-3 | NA | TGTGCCATCAGTACCCCTGCTAGTCCCGGGGAGCTGTTTTTT | CAISTPASPGELFF
TRBJ1-5 | TRBD1 | TRBV6-5 | NA | TGTGCCAGCAGCCCCCGGGACAGGTATCAGCCCCAGCATTTT | CASSPRDRYQPQHF
TRBJ2-1 | NA | TRBV19 | NA | TGTGCCAGTAGTATAGAGGGTTACAGCTACAATGAGCAGTTCTTC | CASSIEGYSYNEQFF
TRBJ2-1 | NA | TRBV6-6 | NA | TGTGCCAGCAGTTACTGGCAGGGGGGGGACAATGAGCAGTTCTTC | CASSYWQGGDNEQFF
TRBJ1-5 | TRBD1 | TRBV19 | NA | TGTGCCAGTAGGACACGCAGGGGGGATCAGCCCCAGCATTTT | CASRTRRGDQPQHF
TRBJ2-2 | TRBD2 | TRBV27 | NA | TGTGCCAGCGGGAAACAGGGACTAGCGGGAGAGGTCCGGGAGCTGTTTTTT | CASGKQGLAGEVRELFF
TRBJ2-5 | NA | TRBV21-1 | NA | TGTGCCAGCAGCCCTTACCGGGACGGGAACTTC | CASSPYRDGNF
TRBJ1-2 | NA | TRBV10-2 | few | TGCGCCAGCACCCAGCATCCGGTAGATGGCTACACCTTC | CASTQHPVDGYTF
TRBJ2-1 | TRBD1 | TRBV18 | NA | TGTGCCAGCTCAGACCGGGACAGGTCCTACAATGAGCAGTTCTTC | CASSDRDRSYNEQFF
TRBJ2-7 | TRBD2 | TRBV7-2 | NA | TGTGCCAGCAGCTTAGGGGCGGGGACTAGCGTCTACGAGCAGTACTTC | CASSLGAGTSVYEQYF
TRBJ2-1 | NA | TRBV19 | NA | TGTGCCAGTAGTATTTTGGACTCTTCCTACAATGAGCAGTTCTTC | CASSILDSSYNEQFF
TRBJ1-2 | NA | TRBV5-4 | NA | TGTGCCAGCAGCCTGCCCCCAGGGATGGGCATAACTAACTATGGCTACACCTTC | CASSLPPGMGITNYGYTF
TRBJ2-3 | NA | TRBV12-5 | NA | TGTGCTAGTGGGTCGTTTGGAGGGACGCAGTATTTT | CASGSFGGTQYF
TRBJ1-2 | NA | TRBV19 | NA | TGTGCCAGTAGTATCGCTAACTATGGCTACACCTTC | CASSIANYGYTF
TRBJ1-5 | NA | TRBV12-1 | NA | TGTGCCAGCAGCTATACTCCGGGACGTCCAGATATCTATAGCAATCAGCCCCAGCATTTT | CASSYTPGRPDIYSNQPQHF
TRBJ1-5 | TRBD1 | TRBV6-1 | medium-sized | TGTGCCAGCAGAGGGGACAGGGGTCAGCCCCAGCATTTT | CASRGDRGQPQHF
TRBJ1-1 | NA | TRBV5-1 | NA | TGCGCCAGCAGCTTGGATAGAGGTCGGAGCTCTGAAGCTTTCTTT | CASSLDRGRSSEAFF
TRBJ1-4 | NA | TRBV21-1 | NA | TGTGCCAGCAGCAAAGGGCTTAGATACGAAAAACTGTTTTTT | CASSKGLRYEKLFF
TRBJ2-7 | NA | TRBV28 | once | TGTGCCAGCAGTCAACCCCCGGGGGACCAAGGGGACGAGCAGTACTTC | CASSQPPGDQGDEQYF
TRBJ2-7 | NA | TRBV29-1 | NA | TGCAGCGTTGGACAGGCGGCTTACGAGCAGTACTTC | CSVGQAAYEQYF
TRBJ2-7 | NA | TRBV5-4 | NA | TGTGCCAGCAGCCCGGAATTAAAGGCTAGAGAGCAGTACTTC | CASSPELKAREQYF
TRBJ1-3 | NA | TRBV5-1 | NA | TGCGCCAGCAGCTCACAGCCGAGGGGCTCTGGAAACACCATATATTTT | CASSSQPRGSGNTIYF
TRBJ2-7 | NA | TRBV6-1 | NA | TGTGCCAGCTTTGAGGGACTTGGAGAGCAGTACTTC | CASFEGLGEQYF
TRBJ1-2 | TRBD1 | TRBV19 | NA | TGTGCCAGTAGTCCCGTGGACAGGGGCCTTGGCTACACCTTC | CASSPVDRGLGYTF
TRBJ1-5 | NA | TRBV2 | NA | TGTGCCAGCAGTGTAATGGGTGGGCGCAATCAGCCCCAGCATTTT | CASSVMGGRNQPQHF
TRBJ1-2 | TRBD1 | TRBV27 | NA | TGTGCCAGCAGTTTATCGAGGGTAGGGGGCGCGCGTGGCTACACCTTC | CASSLSRVGGARGYTF
TRBJ2-1 | TRBD2 | TRBV27 | NA | TGTGCCAGCAGCCGGGGACTAGGGCCTGAGCAGTTCTTC | CASSRGLGPEQFF
TRBJ1-1 | NA | TRBV14 | NA | TGTGCCAGCAGCCAAGGACCGAACACTGAAGCTTTCTTT | CASSQGPNTEAFF
TRBJ2-5 | NA | TRBV5-4 | NA | TGTGCCAGCAGCCCCCGAGGGGAAGGAGGGCGAGAGACCCAGTACTTC | CASSPRGEGGRETQYF
TRBJ1-4 | NA | TRBV5-1 | NA | TGCGCCAGCAGTCCCAGGGCCCCGGAAATAAATGAAAAACTGTTTTTT | CASSPRAPEINEKLFF
TRBJ2-3 | TRBD2 | TRBV19 | NA | TGTGCCAGTAGTAGCGGGACTAGCGGGAGCACAGATACGCAGTATTTT | CASSSGTSGSTDTQYF
TRBJ2-3 | NA | TRBV29-1 | NA | TGCAGCGTCCCATCGGGCGGTTACACAGATACGCAGTATTTT | CSVPSGGYTDTQYF
TRBJ1-1 | NA | TRBV4-3 | NA | TGCGCCAGCAGCCAAGATCCTCGGGCGAACACTGAAGCTTTCTTT | CASSQDPRANTEAFF
TRBJ2-1 | NA | TRBV7-8 | NA | TGTGCCAGCAGCTTAGTTGAACTAGGTCGCAAAGAGCAGTTCTTC | CASSLVELGRKEQFF
TRBJ2-5 | NA | TRBV6-5 | NA | TGTGCCAGCAGTTTCCAAGGGCCCCAAGAGACCCAGTACTTC | CASSFQGPQETQYF
TRBJ2-7 | TRBD2 | TRBV2 | NA | TGTGCCAGCAGTGATGGGACTAGGGCAGGGTTCTACGAGCAGTACTTC | CASSDGTRAGFYEQYF
TRBJ1-1 | NA | TRBV29-1 | NA | TGCAGCGGTGAACGTGACACTGAAGCTTTCTTT | CSGERDTEAFF
TRBJ1-5 | NA | TRBV6-6 | NA | TGTGCCAGCAAAGGCGTCAATCAGCCCCAGCATTTT | CASKGVNQPQHF
TRBJ1-4 | NA | TRBV10-2 | NA | TGCGCCAGCAGTGGAGGCAATGAAAAACTGTTTTTT | CASSGGNEKLFF
TRBJ1-2 | NA | TRBV7-9 | medium-sized | TGTGCCAGCAGCCGAGGGCTTAGGACAGACTCAACTAACTATGGCTACACCTTC | CASSRGLRTDSTNYGYTF
TRBJ2-5 | TRBD2 | TRBV5-4 | NA | TGTGCCAGCAGATTTTACCTAGCGGGAGGGGGAGAGACCCAGTACTTC | CASRFYLAGGGETQYF
TRBJ2-7 | TRBD2 | TRBV6-1 | once | TGTGCCAGCAGTGAAGCTCGAAAATACGGGAGGATCGGGAACGAGCAGTACTTC | CASSEARKYGRIGNEQYF
TRBJ2-1 | TRBD2 | TRBV7-3 | NA | TGTGCCAGCAGCTTAGCGGGGGGGCCCTACAATGAGCAGTTCTTC | CASSLAGGPYNEQFF
TRBJ1-2 | NA | TRBV5-4 | NA | TGTGCCAGCAGCTTGAGTCAGGGGTTGGGGGGCTACACCTTC | CASSLSQGLGGYTF